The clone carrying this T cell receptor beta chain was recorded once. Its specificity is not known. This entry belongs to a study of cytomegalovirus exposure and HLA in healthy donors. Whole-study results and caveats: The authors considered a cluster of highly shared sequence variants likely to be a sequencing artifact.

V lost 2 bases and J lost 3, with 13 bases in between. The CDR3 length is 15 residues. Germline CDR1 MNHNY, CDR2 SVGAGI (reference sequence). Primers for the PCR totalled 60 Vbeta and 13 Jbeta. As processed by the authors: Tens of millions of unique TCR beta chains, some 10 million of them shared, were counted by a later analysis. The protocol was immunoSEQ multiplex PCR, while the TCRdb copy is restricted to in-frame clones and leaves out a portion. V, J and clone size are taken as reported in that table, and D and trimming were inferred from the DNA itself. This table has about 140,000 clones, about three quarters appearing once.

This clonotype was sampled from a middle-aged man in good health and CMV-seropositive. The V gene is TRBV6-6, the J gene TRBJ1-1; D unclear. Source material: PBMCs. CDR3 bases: TGTGCCAGCAGTTACCGAGGAGGGAGAGACACTGAAGCTTTCTTT. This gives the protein CASSYRGGRDTEAFF.